A single sample is the source of the 22 T cell receptor beta chains below, sequenced in a study of blood T cell repertoires in COVID-19. Profiling relied on immunoSEQ multiplex PCR, and the TCRdb table lists in-frame clones only, not all of them. Among roughly 180,000 clones listed, approximately 82% were seen once. Sequencing used PBMCs or T cells enriched from blood (not recorded which). These receptors were obtained from a man aged 55 to 70 who had recovered from COVID-19.

In nucleotides, the CDR3 is TGCGCCAGCAATGAGGCAGGGGACACCGGGGAGCTGTTTTTT. Its translation is CASNEAGDTGELFF. J is TRBJ2-2 and V is TRBV5-1; possible D gene TRBD1, 6 bases. Trimming left V 6 bases short and J 3 bases short, with 12 bases between. Germline V lookup: CDR1 SGHRS, CDR2 YFSETQ. The CDR3 runs to 14 residues.

The V and J genes are TRBV7-9 and TRBJ2-4, with 7 bases matching TRBD1. This CDR3 is built from 21 residues. Germline V gene sequence: CDR1 SEHNR, CDR2 FQNEAQ (reference sequence). Germline trimming cut 5 bases from V and 0 bases from J; bases unmatched to any gene: 22. In DNA, the CDR3 is TGTGCCAGCAGCAAATTGGGGATAGGACAGGACCGTGGCCTAGCCAAAAACATTCAGTACTTC. Its translation is CASSKLGIGQDRGLAKNIQYF.

The chain uses TRBV7-9 and TRBJ2-7; D is ambiguous. In germline, CDR1 is SEHNR, CDR2 FQNEAQ (reference sequence). This CDR3 spans 12 amino acids. V lost 1 base to trimming and J lost 6 bases, with 7 bases between them. DNA of the CDR3: TGTGCCAGCAGCTTAGAGCCTAGCGAGCAGTACTTC. Translation: CASSLEPSEQYF.

CDR3 bases: TGCAGTGCTAGTAAGACTAGCGGTGAAAACATTCAGTACTTC. Residues: CSASKTSGENIQYF. The chain employs TRBV20-1 and TRBJ2-4, with 9 nucleotides matching TRBD2. The CDR3 has 14 residues. CDR1 is DFQATT, CDR2 SNEGSKA, per germline (reference sequence). Losses at the gene ends were 3 bases for V and 5 bases for J; bases not matched to a gene: 5.

V usage is TRBV6-2 or TRBV6-3 and J usage is TRBJ1-2; 7 bases align to TRBD1. V lost 5 bases to trimming and J lost 6 bases; unmatched junction nucleotides: 9. The CDR3 is made up of 14 amino acids. Germline V gene sequence: CDR1 MNHEY, CDR2 SVGEGT. CDR3 sequence (DNA): TGTGCCAGCAGTCCCTTCGACAGGGACAATGGCTACACCTTC. Protein product: CASSPFDRDNGYTF.

This chain links TRBV29-1 with TRBJ2-2, with D perhaps TRBD2 (7 bases). V was trimmed by 6 bases and J by 4 bases, leaving 18 bases between them. Germline-derived CDR1 and CDR2 are SQVTM and ANQGSEA. The CDR3 is 15 amino acids. CDR3 DNA: TGCAGCGTAAGGGAGGGGGGCCCAGGCACCGGGGAGCTGTTTTTT. It specifies CSVREGGPGTGELFF.

This clone was picked up a small number of times. The V gene is TRBV5-4, the J gene TRBJ1-1; D ambiguous. Germline values: CDR1 SGHNT, CDR2 YYREEE (reference sequence). The CDR3 totals 14 residues. The V end was cut by 4 bases, the J end by 6 bases, with 16 bases between. The CDR3 reads CASSRPERESEAFF. Written as DNA, the CDR3 is TGTGCCAGCAGCCGACCCGAAAGGGAGTCTGAAGCTTTCTTT.

The rearrangement joins TRBV15 to TRBJ2-7, with TRBD1 matching 8 bases. Germline V gene sequence: CDR1 LNHNV, CDR2 YYDKDF (reference sequence). Trimming at V came to 1 base and at J to 2 bases, leaving 7 bases not matched to a gene. The CDR3 has 16 amino acids. The CDR3 region has the DNA TGTGCCACCAGCAGAGGAGGGGGGACAGGAGCCTACGAGCAGTACTTC. Its translation: CATSRGGGTGAYEQYF.

This clone occurred a few times. The J gene is TRBJ2-7, the V gene TRBV7-3; 8 bases agree with TRBD2. V was clipped by 2 bases and J by 6 bases; unmatched bases: 15. This CDR3 comprises 17 residues. The V gene's germline CDR1 is SGHTA and CDR2 FQGTGA. CDR3 in DNA: TGTGCCAGCAGCTTACGGCCAATCCACGGGGGGGCTTCCGAGCAGTACTTC. The encoded protein is CASSLRPIHGGASEQYF.

V usage is TRBV2 and J usage is TRBJ2-3, with 11 bases that match TRBD2. The V gene end was trimmed by 2 bases and the J gene end by 5 bases; junction bases not matched to a gene: 3. Germline lookup yields CDR1 SNHLY and CDR2 FYNNEI. The CDR3 extends over 15 amino acids. CDR3 in DNA: TGTGCCAGCAGTGAACTAGCGGGAGGAGTAGATACGCAGTATTTT. Its protein is CASSELAGGVDTQYF.

This sequence joins TRBV7-9 and TRBJ1-1; no clear D gene. The length of the CDR3 is 15 residues. Trimming removed 4 bases from V and 5 bases from J, with 17 bases in between. Germline V gives CDR1 SEHNR, CDR2 FQNEAQ (reference sequence). CDR3: CASSSRSGVDTEAFF. The CDR3, as DNA: TGTGCCAGCAGCTCCCGCTCGGGAGTTGATACTGAAGCTTTCTTT.

The table lists this clone with a count of one. This sequence joins TRBV7-3 and TRBJ2-3, with 13 bases aligning to TRBD2. Germline assignment: CDR1 SGHTA and CDR2 FQGTGA. Unmatched junction bases numbered 9, after V lost 5 bases and J lost 1 base. This CDR3 region has 18 residues. CDR3 sequence reads: CASSKGLAGVTGTDTQYF. The DNA for the CDR3 is TGTGCCAGCAGCAAAGGACTAGCGGGAGTTACAGGCACAGATACGCAGTATTTT.

The chain has TRBV11-2 and TRBJ2-1; maybe TRBD2 (5 bases). V shed 1 base and J shed 6 bases, with 10 bases lying between them. The CDR3 has 14 amino acids. Germline V CDR1 and CDR2: SGHAT, FQNNGV. This CDR3 is CASSLGGVLNEQFF. CDR3 sequence (DNA): TGTGCCAGCAGCTTAGGGGGAGTCCTCAATGAGCAGTTCTTC.

The chain recombines TRBV19 with TRBJ1-2, with 9 bases lining up with TRBD1. CDR3 length: 13 amino acids. Germline-derived CDR1 and CDR2 are LNHDA and SQIVND (reference sequence). After removal of 6 bases from V and 4 bases from J, the junction contained 3 bases not matched to a gene. CDR3 in amino acids: CASRGTGTYGYTF. CDR3 DNA: TGTGCCAGTAGAGGGACAGGGACCTATGGCTACACCTTC.

The chain couples TRBV11-3 to TRBJ2-7; TRBD2 matches 8 bases. V lost 5 bases and J lost 6; bases outside the gene matches: 9. The CDR3 loop spans 14 amino acids. Germline V lookup: CDR1 SGHNT, CDR2 YENEEA. CDR3 in DNA: TGTGCCAGCAGCCCGGGACTAGGGCTGAGCGAGCAGTACTTC. It specifies CASSPGLGLSEQYF.

The J gene is TRBJ1-5, the V gene TRBV6-6, with 10 bases that match TRBD1. CDR1 is MNHNY, CDR2 SVGAGI, per germline (reference sequence). The CDR3 is 18 amino acids. The V gene end was trimmed by 5 bases and the J gene end by 2 bases; junction bases not matched to a gene: 12. CDR3 nucleotides: TGTGCCAGCAGTCCCCGGGACAGGGGTTTGTTTGGCAATCAGCCCCAGCATTTT. Translating it yields CASSPRDRGLFGNQPQHF.

This clone was seen a few times. V usage is TRBV7-2 and J usage is TRBJ2-5; D is perhaps TRBD1 (6 bases). The CDR3 contains 15 residues. Germline values: CDR1 SGHTA, CDR2 FQGNSA. V lost 1 base and J lost 5, with 14 bases in between. The CDR3 DNA follows: TGTGCCAGCAGCTTAGATCCCCACAGGGCCGAGACCCAGTACTTC. The encoded protein is CASSLDPHRAETQYF.

The chain is built from TRBV7-8 and TRBJ2-5; possibly TRBD1 for D (7 bases). The germline gives CDR1 SGHVS, CDR2 FQNEAQ. V lost 5 bases and J lost 2, with 15 bases in between. The CDR3 sequence is 15 residues long. This CDR3 is CASSPSGDRQETQYF. The CDR3 DNA reads TGTGCCAGCAGCCCCTCGGGGGACAGACAAGAGACCCAGTACTTC.

This chain joins TRBV24-1 and TRBJ2-1; 7 bases map to TRBD2. This CDR3 is built from 17 residues. Germline loops: CDR1 KGHDR, CDR2 SFDVKD. Trimming removed 2 bases from V and 3 bases from J; junction bases left unmatched: 9. In DNA form, the CDR3 reads TGTGCCACCAGTGATTCCCTACCTAGCGGCCACTACAATGAGCAGTTCTTC. It specifies CATSDSLPSGHYNEQFF.

The gene calls are TRBV23-1 and TRBJ1-5, with 8 bases lining up with TRBD1. TRBV23-1 is classed as an ORF, of uncertain function. The CDR3 has 19 residues. With V trimmed by 2 bases and J by 9 bases, 21 bases remained unmatched. CDR3 in DNA: TGCGCCAGCAGTCAAATGGATGGCCGGGACAGGACCCTCCATTGGCCCCAGCATTTT. Amino acid sequence: CASSQMDGRDRTLHWPQHF.

This clone was counted a few times. The CDR3 DNA reads TGTGCCTGGAGTGTACTAATTAATGAAGCTTTCTTT. Its translation: CAWSVLINEAFF. The chain is built from TRBV30 and TRBJ1-1, with no clear D. Germline V gene data show CDR1 as GTSNPN and CDR2 as SVGIG (reference sequence). The CDR3 is made up of 12 amino acids. V lost 0 bases and J lost 7, with 9 bases in between.

This sequence joins TRBV18 and TRBJ1-5, with D maybe TRBD1 (6 bases). Germline V CDR1 and CDR2: KGHSH, LQKENI. The germline V and J ends were trimmed by 5 bases and 0 bases, with 11 bases remaining between them. The CDR3 extends over 15 amino acids. CDR3 DNA: TGTGCCAGCTCAACGACAGGATTTAGCAATCAGCCCCAGCATTTT. Translation: CASSTTGFSNQPQHF. Together with reference TRBV18 and TRBJ1-5, the CDR3 gives the full variable domain: NAGVMQNPRHLVRRRGQEARLRCSPMKGHSHVYWYRQLPEEGLKFMVYLQKENIIDESGMPKERFSAEFPKEGPSILRIQQVVRGDSAAYFCASSTTGFSNQPQHFGDGTRLSIL.